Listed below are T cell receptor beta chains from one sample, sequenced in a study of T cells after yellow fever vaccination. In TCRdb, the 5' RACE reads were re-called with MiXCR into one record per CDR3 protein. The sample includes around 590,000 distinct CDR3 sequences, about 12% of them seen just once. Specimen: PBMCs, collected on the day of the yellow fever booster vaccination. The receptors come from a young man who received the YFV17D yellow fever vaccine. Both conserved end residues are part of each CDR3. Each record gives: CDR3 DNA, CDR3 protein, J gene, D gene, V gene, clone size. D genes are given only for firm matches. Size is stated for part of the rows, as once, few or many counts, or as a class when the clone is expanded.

TGTGCCAGCCGCGGAGTAGGCCCCGGGGAGCTGTTTTTT | CASRGVGPGELFF | TRBJ2-2 | NA | TRBV6-1 | NA
TGTGCCAGCAGCTCCCCCTCGGGTTACCGTGAGCAGTTCTTC | CASSSPSGYREQFF | TRBJ2-1 | NA | TRBV5-4 | few
TGCGCCAGCAGCCAAGATGGGGCCAGCGGGGCAAAAAACATTCAGTACTTC | CASSQDGASGAKNIQYF | TRBJ2-4 | TRBD2 | TRBV4-3 | NA
TGTGCCAGCAGCTTAGCGCAGAGCTCCTACAATGAGCAGTTCTTC | CASSLAQSSYNEQFF | TRBJ2-1 | NA | TRBV5-1 | many
TGTGCCAGCAGCCCGCAGGCCCAGCGGGAGTTAAACATTCAGTACTTC | CASSPQAQRELNIQYF | TRBJ2-4 | TRBD2 | TRBV7-2 | many
TGTGCCAGCAGTTACTCCGGTCCAGGACTAGCGGGAGGAGAGACCCAGTACTTC | CASSYSGPGLAGGETQYF | TRBJ2-5 | TRBD2 | TRBV6-5 | NA
TGTGCCAGCTTTCCAACGGTGGCGAGGGAGACCCAGTACTTC | CASFPTVARETQYF | TRBJ2-5 | NA | TRBV28 | NA
TGTGCCAGCAGCTTACAGGGGGACATTCAGTACTTC | CASSLQGDIQYF | TRBJ2-4 | TRBD1 | TRBV12-3/TRBV12-4 | few
TGCAGCGTTGTCGGGGGTAACAATCAGCCCCAGCATTTT | CSVVGGNNQPQHF | TRBJ1-5 | NA | TRBV29-1 | NA
TGTGCCAGCAGCGCACAGGGATCCCAAGAGACCCAGTACTTC | CASSAQGSQETQYF | TRBJ2-5 | NA | TRBV5-6 | few
TGTGCCAGCAGCTGGAGCGGGAGTACTAGCACAGATACGCAGTATTTT | CASSWSGSTSTDTQYF | TRBJ2-3 | TRBD2 | TRBV7-2 | NA
TGTGCCAGCAGCTGGAAACAGGGGGGCACCGGGGAGCTGTTTTTT | CASSWKQGGTGELFF | TRBJ2-2 | TRBD1 | TRBV7-9 | NA
TGTGCCAGCAGGCCAATCAGGGAAGCGACAGATACGCAGTATTTT | CASRPIREATDTQYF | TRBJ2-3 | NA | TRBV12-3/TRBV12-4 | few
TGCAGTGCTAATAGCGGGAGGCTCGGCAATGAGCAGTTCTTC | CSANSGRLGNEQFF | TRBJ2-1 | TRBD2 | TRBV20-1 | many
TGTGCCACCAGTGCTGGCAGTGGGGCCAACGTCCTGACTTTC | CATSAGSGANVLTF | TRBJ2-6 | NA | TRBV24-1 | few
TGCAGTGCTAGAGGGGCAGTTACTAGCGGGAGCTCCTACAATGAGCAGTTCTTC | CSARGAVTSGSSYNEQFF | TRBJ2-1 | TRBD2 | TRBV20-1 | NA
TGTGCCAGCAGCTTAGCGCAGGGGGGTATTTACAATGAGCAGTTCTTC | CASSLAQGGIYNEQFF | TRBJ2-1 | NA | TRBV7-6 | NA
TGCGCCAGCAGCGACAATGGGTACACTGAAGCTTTCTTT | CASSDNGYTEAFF | TRBJ1-1 | NA | TRBV5-1 | NA
TGTGCCAGCAGTTTGACAGGGGTTGCCAAAAACATTCAGTACTTC | CASSLTGVAKNIQYF | TRBJ2-4 | TRBD1 | TRBV6-2/TRBV6-3 | NA
TGCAGTGCTACCCGGGACCACGGAGGTGAAAAACTGTTTTTT | CSATRDHGGEKLFF | TRBJ1-4 | NA | TRBV20-1 | NA
TGTGCCAGCAGCTCCCCGAGGGGGGAACTCGCGCAGGGCGGGGAGCTGTTTTTT | CASSSPRGELAQGGELFF | TRBJ2-2 | NA | TRBV21-1 | NA
TGTGCCAGCAGCTTAGTTGGCGGGGGCACAGATACGCAGTATTTT | CASSLVGGGTDTQYF | TRBJ2-3 | NA | TRBV7-2 | many
TGCAGTGCTAGGTGGAGCGGGAGTGCTGGGGCCAACGTCCTGACTTTC | CSARWSGSAGANVLTF | TRBJ2-6 | TRBD2 | TRBV20-1 | NA
TGTGCCAGCAGTCCCTCCTCGGACCGCCGGGTGCAGTTCTTC | CASSPSSDRRVQFF | TRBJ2-1 | NA | TRBV12-3/TRBV12-4 | few
TGTGCCACCAGTGACCCAAGCGGGGGGTTGGATGAGCAGTTCTTC | CATSDPSGGLDEQFF | TRBJ2-1 | TRBD2 | TRBV24-1 | NA
TGTGCCAGCTCACCATTTCAAGGACAGGGGTCCTACAATGAGCAGTTCTTC | CASSPFQGQGSYNEQFF | TRBJ2-1 | TRBD1 | TRBV18 | NA
TGCAGCGTTACGCACGGGTACCAAGAGACCCAGTACTTC | CSVTHGYQETQYF | TRBJ2-5 | NA | TRBV29-1 | NA
TGCGCCAGCCGTCGCACGTCGAACACCGGGGAGCTGTTTTTT | CASRRTSNTGELFF | TRBJ2-2 | NA | TRBV5-1 | NA
TGCAGTGCTAGAGGTTTAGGACTCCCAAGCACAGATACGCAGTATTTT | CSARGLGLPSTDTQYF | TRBJ2-3 | NA | TRBV20-1 | NA
TGTGCCACCAGTGATGGGCGTGCTAGCGGGGGCCACACAGATACGCAGTATTTT | CATSDGRASGGHTDTQYF | TRBJ2-3 | TRBD2 | TRBV24-1 | many
TGCAGTGCCAGTGGTAGCACCACAGATACGCAGTATTTT | CSASGSTTDTQYF | TRBJ2-3 | NA | TRBV20-1 | few
TGTGCCAGCAGCTTGGGTAGATTATCAGACGAAGAGCAGTTCTTC | CASSLGRLSDEEQFF | TRBJ2-1 | NA | TRBV5-6 | NA
TGTGCCTGGAGTGTAAGCGGGGCCACCGGGGAGCTGTTTTTT | CAWSVSGATGELFF | TRBJ2-2 | TRBD2 | TRBV30 | few
TGTGCCAGCAGGCGGGAGGGAACCACAGATACGCAGTATTTT | CASRREGTTDTQYF | TRBJ2-3 | TRBD2 | TRBV6-1 | NA
TGCAGTGCTCATCCGGTTCGGACAGGCCGAAAACTGTTTTTT | CSAHPVRTGRKLFF | TRBJ1-4 | TRBD1 | TRBV20-1 | once
TGCGCCAGCAGCTTTGACAGGGGTACCGGGGAGCTGTTTTTT | CASSFDRGTGELFF | TRBJ2-2 | TRBD1 | TRBV5-1 | few
TGCGCCAGCAGCTTGGATACCGCCTACGAGCAGTACTTC | CASSLDTAYEQYF | TRBJ2-7 | NA | TRBV5-1 | few
TGTGCCAGCACTCCCACCAACGGACACACTGAAGCTTTCTTT | CASTPTNGHTEAFF | TRBJ1-1 | NA | TRBV6-1 | NA
TGTGCCAGCAGTAATCTGTATAGCGGGAGTCAGACCCAGTACTTC | CASSNLYSGSQTQYF | TRBJ2-5 | TRBD2 | TRBV6-2/TRBV6-3 | few
TGTGCCAGTAGTATTAACCGGCAGGGTAATTCACCCCTCCACTTT | CASSINRQGNSPLHF | TRBJ1-6 | NA | TRBV19 | few